A selection of T cell receptor beta chains follows, all from one sample in a study of HIV-infected patients and healthy controls. TCRdb re-analysed the 5' RACE reads in MiXCR, keeping a single row per CDR3 protein. This table has around 62,000 distinct CDR3 sequences, under 25% appearing once. Sequenced: CD4+ T cells from blood. Receptor source: a human donor in good health. The CDR3 runs from the conserved cysteine through the conserved F or W. The D gene is left open where the match is weak. Clone size, where shown, is once, few, many, or a class for clones that have expanded.

v_gene: TRBV6-1; abundance: many; d_gene: TRBD1; j_gene: TRBJ1-1; CDR3aa: CASSEFWGQMNTEAFF; CDR3nt: TGTGCCAGCAGTGAATTTTGGGGACAGATGAACACTGAAGCTTTCTTT
v_gene: TRBV20-1; abundance: -; d_gene: TRBD2; j_gene: TRBJ2-3; CDR3aa: CSAPGGADTQYF; CDR3nt: TGCAGTGCTCCGGGAGGGGCAGATACGCAGTATTTT
v_gene: TRBV3-1; abundance: many; d_gene: -; j_gene: TRBJ2-3; CDR3aa: CASSLSTSRDTQYF; CDR3nt: TGTGCCAGCAGCCTTTCGACCAGCAGAGATACGCAGTATTTT
v_gene: TRBV11-2; abundance: few; d_gene: -; j_gene: TRBJ1-2; CDR3aa: CASSLARVDYGYTF; CDR3nt: TGTGCCAGCAGCTTAGCCCGGGTTGACTATGGCTACACCTTC
v_gene: TRBV7-8; abundance: few; d_gene: -; j_gene: TRBJ1-3; CDR3aa: CASSSEGAGNTIYF; CDR3nt: TGTGCCAGCAGCTCCGAAGGGGCTGGAAACACCATATATTTT
v_gene: TRBV18; abundance: many; d_gene: -; j_gene: TRBJ2-4; CDR3aa: CASSPSTRLAKNIQYF; CDR3nt: TGTGCCAGCTCACCGTCGACACGACTAGCCAAAAACATTCAGTACTTC
v_gene: TRBV7-2; abundance: -; d_gene: -; j_gene: TRBJ1-5; CDR3aa: CASSLDPGAQPQHF; CDR3nt: TGTGCCAGCAGCTTAGATCCAGGCGCTCAGCCCCAGCATTTT
v_gene: TRBV11-3; abundance: few; d_gene: TRBD2; j_gene: TRBJ2-2; CDR3aa: CASRVPSGNTGELFF; CDR3nt: TGTGCCAGCAGAGTCCCTAGCGGGAACACCGGGGAGCTGTTTTTT
v_gene: TRBV5-4; abundance: few; d_gene: -; j_gene: TRBJ1-1; CDR3aa: CASSPRPENTEAFF; CDR3nt: TGTGCCAGCAGCCCCAGACCTGAAAACACTGAAGCTTTCTTT
v_gene: TRBV7-9; abundance: few; d_gene: -; j_gene: TRBJ2-5; CDR3aa: CASSFRDQETQYF; CDR3nt: TGTGCCAGCAGCTTCCGGGACCAAGAGACCCAGTACTTC
v_gene: TRBV12-3/TRBV12-4; abundance: -; d_gene: -; j_gene: TRBJ1-2; CDR3aa: CASNSRGGNYGYTF; CDR3nt: TGTGCCAGCAACTCCCGAGGAGGGAACTATGGCTACACCTTC
v_gene: TRBV19; abundance: -; d_gene: TRBD2; j_gene: TRBJ2-3; CDR3aa: CASSIASGGADTQYF; CDR3nt: TGTGCCAGTAGTATAGCTAGCGGGGGGGCTGATACGCAGTATTTT
v_gene: TRBV5-4; abundance: -; d_gene: -; j_gene: TRBJ2-3; CDR3aa: CASSLRPTGTDTQYF; CDR3nt: TGTGCCAGCAGCTTGCGCCCAACAGGCACAGATACGCAGTATTTT
v_gene: TRBV5-6; abundance: many; d_gene: TRBD2; j_gene: TRBJ2-2; CDR3aa: CASSFLTSGYTGELFF; CDR3nt: TGTGCCAGCAGCTTTCTGACTAGCGGTTACACCGGGGAGCTGTTTTTT
v_gene: TRBV6-5; abundance: few; d_gene: -; j_gene: TRBJ2-3; CDR3aa: CASTRSRIEGTQYF; CDR3nt: TGTGCCAGCACCAGGTCCCGGATCGAGGGTACGCAGTATTTT
v_gene: TRBV12-3/TRBV12-4; abundance: few; d_gene: TRBD1; j_gene: TRBJ1-2; CDR3aa: CASRETGTRANYGYTF; CDR3nt: TGTGCCAGCAGAGAGACAGGGACACGAGCTAACTATGGCTACACCTTC
v_gene: TRBV28; abundance: few; d_gene: -; j_gene: TRBJ1-2; CDR3aa: CASRWVKDNGYTF; CDR3nt: TGTGCCAGCAGATGGGTTAAGGATAATGGCTACACCTTC
v_gene: TRBV6-5; abundance: many; d_gene: -; j_gene: TRBJ1-5; CDR3aa: CASRGRSDSLRGQPQHF; CDR3nt: TGTGCCAGCAGGGGAAGATCGGACAGTCTAAGGGGTCAGCCCCAGCATTTT
v_gene: TRBV10-3; abundance: many; d_gene: -; j_gene: TRBJ2-7; CDR3aa: CATREGATNEQYF; CDR3nt: TGTGCCACAAGAGAAGGGGCCACTAACGAGCAGTACTTC
v_gene: TRBV9; abundance: -; d_gene: -; j_gene: TRBJ2-6; CDR3aa: CASSGTHGANVLTF; CDR3nt: TGTGCCAGCAGCGGAACCCATGGGGCCAACGTCCTGACTTTC
v_gene: TRBV6-6; abundance: many; d_gene: TRBD1; j_gene: TRBJ1-5; CDR3aa: CASSPTGGRNQPQHF; CDR3nt: TGTGCCAGCAGTCCCACAGGGGGAAGAAATCAGCCCCAGCATTTT
v_gene: TRBV6-1; abundance: many; d_gene: -; j_gene: TRBJ2-3; CDR3aa: CASSEVTAGADTQYF; CDR3nt: TGTGCCAGCAGTGAAGTGACGGCTGGGGCAGATACGCAGTATTTT
v_gene: TRBV19; abundance: few; d_gene: TRBD1; j_gene: TRBJ1-2; CDR3aa: CASSDRAPRGYTF; CDR3nt: TGTGCCAGCAGCGACAGGGCCCCTCGGGGCTACACCTTC
v_gene: TRBV12-3/TRBV12-4; abundance: -; d_gene: -; j_gene: TRBJ1-5; CDR3aa: CASSLGGGNQPQHF; CDR3nt: TGTGCCAGCAGTTTGGGGGGAGGCAATCAGCCCCAGCATTTT
v_gene: TRBV9; abundance: many; d_gene: -; j_gene: TRBJ2-6; CDR3aa: CASSALSGANVLTF; CDR3nt: TGTGCCAGCAGCGCTCTATCTGGGGCCAACGTCCTGACTTTC
v_gene: TRBV3-1; abundance: -; d_gene: -; j_gene: TRBJ1-2; CDR3aa: CASSPDGGRRYGYTF; CDR3nt: TGTGCCAGCAGCCCCGACGGGGGGCGACGCTATGGCTACACCTTC
v_gene: TRBV20-1; abundance: many; d_gene: TRBD2; j_gene: TRBJ2-3; CDR3aa: CSAKTSGSADTQYF; CDR3nt: TGCAGTGCTAAAACTAGCGGGAGCGCAGATACGCAGTATTTT
v_gene: TRBV10-3; abundance: many; d_gene: TRBD1; j_gene: TRBJ2-3; CDR3aa: CAISDMGGTGSDTQYF; CDR3nt: TGTGCCATCAGTGATATGGGGGGGACAGGGTCAGATACGCAGTATTTT
v_gene: TRBV12-3/TRBV12-4; abundance: few; d_gene: TRBD2; j_gene: TRBJ2-3; CDR3aa: CASSPLAGPTDTQYF; CDR3nt: TGTGCCAGCAGCCCACTAGCGGGGCCCACAGATACGCAGTATTTT